The 25 T cell receptor beta chains below come from one sample, sequenced in a study of identical twins. From the 5' RACE reads, TCRdb called clonotypes with MiXCR, one entry per CDR3 protein. This sample has 1.5 million or so distinct CDR3 sequences, with 32% found just once. The sample comprised cord blood. These receptors originate from a newborn girl in good health.

The V call is TRBV3-1, the J call TRBJ1-5; D might be TRBD1 (5 bases). This CDR3 has 15 amino acids. Germline CDR1 reads LGHDT; CDR2 reads YNNKEL (reference sequence). Trimming pared 1 base from V and 2 bases from J, leaving 9 bases between. The CDR3 nucleotides read TGTGCCAGCAGCCAAGGGGGCCCCCGCAATCAGCCCCAGCATTTT. Its translation: CASSQGGPRNQPQHF.

The sample holds a few counts of this clonotype. CDR3 in amino acids: CSVEGATSGGLYSYNEQFF. The CDR3 DNA reads TGCAGCGTTGAAGGGGCGACTAGCGGGGGGCTATACTCCTACAATGAGCAGTTCTTC. This chain links TRBV29-1 with TRBJ2-1, with 13 bases lining up with TRBD2. V lost 1 base and J lost 0; bases outside the gene matches: 9. Germline CDR1 SQVTM, CDR2 ANQGSEA. This CDR3 is 19 amino acids long.

The chain links TRBV14 to TRBJ1-6; a possible D gene is TRBD1 (5 bases). CDR1 and CDR2 from the germline V gene are SGHDN and FVKESK. The length of the CDR3 is 16 residues. V was clipped by 1 base and J by 4 bases, with 11 bases between them. The CDR3 sequence is CASSQVRGKYNSPLHF. DNA of the CDR3: TGTGCCAGCAGCCAAGTTCGGGGGAAGTATAATTCACCCCTCCACTTT.

The genes are TRBV28 and TRBJ2-3; TRBD2 aligns across 10 bases. The CDR3 spans 16 residues. The J segment lost 3 bases and the V segment lost 5 bases, leaving 8 bases of the junction unmatched. Germline lookup yields CDR1 MDHEN and CDR2 SYDVKM. The CDR3 bases are TGTGCCAGCAGTATACCTAGCGGGAGTTGGACAGATACGCAGTATTTT. It specifies CASSIPSGSWTDTQYF.

This clonotype was recorded only once. The V and J genes are TRBV6-1 and TRBJ1-5; possible D gene TRBD1, 5 bases. Germline CDR1 is MNHNS and CDR2 is SASEGT. The CDR3 totals 17 residues. Trimming stripped 7 bases from V and 2 bases from J, with 21 bases between. The CDR3 DNA sequence: TGTGCCAGCACCCTCCGGGGCGGGCCTCGGGGCAATCAGCCCCAGCATTTT. Translated, it gives CASTLRGGPRGNQPQHF.

This clonotype was found many times. This sequence joins TRBV12-3 or TRBV12-4 and TRBJ2-5; possibly TRBD2 for D (6 bases). Deletions cut 6 bases from V and 1 base from J, with 12 bases between. The CDR3 extends over 14 amino acids. CDR3 DNA sequence: TGTGCCAGCAGGGCCCTAGCGTTCCAAGAGACCCAGTACTTC. It yields the protein CASRALAFQETQYF.

This clonotype appeared many times. The DNA of the CDR3 is TGTGCCAGCAGCTCCAACAGGGCTAACTATGGCTACACCTTC. This codes for CASSSNRANYGYTF. The chain employs TRBV7-9 and TRBJ1-2; tentative D call: TRBD1 (6 bases). Germline V CDR1 and CDR2: SEHNR, FQNEAQ (reference sequence). The CDR3 covers 14 residues. Trimming pared 4 bases from V and 0 bases from J, leaving 9 bases between. Supplemented by reference TRBV7-9 and TRBJ1-2, the full variable domain reads DTGVSQNPRHKITKRGQNVTFRCDPISEHNRLYWYRQTLGQGPEFLTYFQNEAQLEKSRLLSDRFSAERPKGSFSTLEIQRTEQGDSAMYLCASSSNRANYGYTFGSGTRLTVV.

Worth noting for this clonotype: Germline and junction disagree at one end, which may indicate a read error. The V gene is TRBV14, the J gene TRBJ2-3; no clear D. Germline V CDR1 and CDR2: SGHDN, FVKESK. The CDR3 is made up of 12 amino acids. The CDR3 region is CACSPSGDTQYF. CDR3 in DNA: TGTGCCTGCAGCCCTTCTGGAGATACGCAGTATTTT. Variable domain in full (rest from reference TRBV14 and TRBJ2-3): EAGVTQFPSHSVIEKGQTVTLRCDPISGHDNLYWYRRVMGKEIKFLLHFVKESKQDESGMPNNRFLAERTGGTYSTLKVQPAELEDSGVYFCACSPSGDTQYFGPGTRLTVL.

The V call is TRBV20-1, the J call TRBJ1-1; the D gene is possibly TRBD1 (6 bases). V lost 1 base and J lost 1, with 10 bases in between. CDR3 length: 14 amino acids. Germline loops: CDR1 DFQATT, CDR2 SNEGSKA (reference sequence). This CDR3 reads CSARAGGWNTEAFF. In DNA, the CDR3 is TGCAGTGCTAGAGCGGGGGGCTGGAACACTGAAGCTTTCTTT.

This clonotype was recorded at least ten times. In nucleotides, the CDR3 is TGCGCCAGCTCCCCGGTAGCCAAAAACATTCAGTACTTC. Its translation is CASSPVAKNIQYF. The chain carries TRBV5-1 and TRBJ2-4, with D hard to call. CDR3 size: 13 residues. V was shortened by 7 bases and J by 0 bases, with 8 bases between the two germline ends. Looked up from germline, CDR1 is SGHRS and CDR2 is YFSETQ. The full variable domain, completed using reference TRBV5-1 and TRBJ2-4, is KAGVTQTPRYLIKTRGQQVTLSCSPISGHRSVSWYQQTPGQGLQFLFEYFSETQRNKGNFPGRFSGRQFSNSRSEMNVSTLELGDSALYLCASSPVAKNIQYFGAGTRLSVL.

The CDR3 DNA follows: TGTGCCAGCAGTTACGAGGGACAGGGCACAGATACGCAGTATTTT. Translated, it gives CASSYEGQGTDTQYF. The rearrangement uses TRBV6-6 and TRBJ2-3; TRBD1 matches 8 bases. In germline, CDR1 is MNHNY, CDR2 SVGAGI (reference sequence). This CDR3 spans 15 amino acids. Trimming took 2 bases from V and 1 from J; bases not matched to a gene: 2.

The gene calls are TRBV5-5 and TRBJ1-5; 8 bases are a match to TRBD1. The CDR3 spans 14 residues. Per germline, CDR1 SGHKS and CDR2 YYEKEE (reference sequence). The ends lost 1 base at V and 5 bases at J; junction bases unmatched: 2. CDR3 sequence (DNA): TGTGCCAGCAGCTTGCGGGACAGGTATCAGCCCCAGCATTTT. Its translation: CASSLRDRYQPQHF.

There are a few counts of this clonotype. V is TRBV20-1 and J is TRBJ1-2; D remains ambiguous. The CDR3 loop spans 10 amino acids. Germline V CDR1 and CDR2: DFQATT, SNEGSKA (reference sequence). The V gene lost 5 bases and the J gene lost 7 bases, with 8 bases spanning the gap. The DNA of the CDR3 is TGCAGTGCTTGGGCAGGTGGCTACACCTTC. This translates into CSAWAGGYTF.

V is TRBV2 and J is TRBJ2-5, with D possibly matching TRBD2 (6 bases). The CDR3 is made up of 16 amino acids. Trimming left V 2 bases short and J 11 bases short, with 24 bases between. Per germline, CDR1 SNHLY and CDR2 FYNNEI. CDR3 DNA sequence: TGTGCCAGCAGTGAAATGGGGAGAGGGAGGTTAGATGAGCAGTACTTC. Encoded protein: CASSEMGRGRLDEQYF.

This chain connects TRBV6-2 or TRBV6-3 to TRBJ2-5; D gene ambiguous. V was clipped by 6 bases and J by 6 bases, with 11 bases between them. The CDR3 has 12 residues. CDR1 and CDR2 (germline): MNHEY, SVGEGT. CDR3 residues: CASRSSMKTQYF. The CDR3 nucleotides read TGTGCCAGCAGAAGTTCCATGAAGACCCAGTACTTC.

The chain uses TRBV5-1 and TRBJ2-2, with D maybe TRBD1 (6 bases). The CDR3 sequence is 19 residues long. V gave up 0 bases and J gave up 5 bases, with 23 bases separating them. Germline V gene lookup returns CDR1 SGHRS and CDR2 YFSETQ. CDR3 in amino acids: CASSLAFGPRQVTTGELFF. DNA for the CDR3: TGCGCCAGCAGCTTGGCGTTTGGCCCCCGACAGGTTACTACCGGGGAGCTGTTTTTT.

The table lists this clonotype with a few counts. The chain is built from TRBV10-3 and TRBJ2-3, with D maybe TRBD1 (5 bases). Per germline, CDR1 ENHRY and CDR2 SYGVKD. Trimming removed 0 bases at V and 8 bases at J, with 9 bases between. The CDR3 totals 13 residues. The CDR3 nucleotides read TGTGCCATCAGTGAGTCAACAGGACCTACGCAGTATTTT. Residues: CAISESTGPTQYF.

Concerning this clonotype: One end of the junction does not line up with germline, which may come from a read error. The chain has TRBV20-1 and TRBJ1-2; tentatively, D is TRBD1 (6 bases). The CDR3 consists of 14 residues. Germline V gene lookup returns CDR1 DFQATT and CDR2 SNEGSKA (reference sequence). This CDR3 reads CGARAGGPNYGYTF. CDR3 nucleotide sequence: TGCGGTGCTAGAGCTGGGGGCCCTAACTATGGCTACACCTTC.

This clonotype has at least ten counts. The chain has TRBV9 and TRBJ2-5; 8 bases align to TRBD2. Per germline, CDR1 SGDLS and CDR2 YYNGEE. CDR3 length: 13 residues. V shed 1 base and J 4 bases; nucleotides not matched to a gene: 0. In DNA, the CDR3 is TGTGCCAGCAGCGTACTAGCGGGAGAGACCCAGTACTTC. Translating gives CASSVLAGETQYF.

J is TRBJ2-3 and V is TRBV2, with 12 bases identical to TRBD2. The CDR3 has 16 residues. Trimming removed 9 bases from V and 2 bases from J; junction bases left unmatched: 9. Germline V gene sequence: CDR1 SNHLY, CDR2 FYNNEI. The CDR3 spells CARDPTSGGITDTQYF. CDR3 coding DNA: TGTGCCAGGGATCCTACTAGCGGGGGGATCACAGATACGCAGTATTTT.

The chain employs TRBV3-1 and TRBJ1-1; the match to TRBD1 covers 8 bases. Germline CDR1 reads LGHDT; CDR2 reads YNNKEL (reference sequence). CDR3 length equals 15 residues. V lost 3 bases to trimming and J lost 1 base; unmatched junction nucleotides: 4. The CDR3 sequence: CASSHTGTGNTEAFF. Here the CDR3 DNA reads TGTGCCAGCAGCCATACGGGGACAGGGAACACTGAAGCTTTCTTT.

This chain connects TRBV5-6 to TRBJ2-3, with 12 bases that match TRBD2. Trimming took 3 bases from V and 8 from J; bases not matched to a gene: 13. The CDR3 consists of 17 residues. Germline assignment: CDR1 SGHDT and CDR2 YYEEEE. The CDR3 region has the DNA TGTGCCAGCAGCTCAGGACTAGCGGGGCGACTAAGTGGTACGCAGTATTTT. Residues: CASSSGLAGRLSGTQYF. The whole variable domain, filled in from reference TRBV5-6 and TRBJ2-3, reads DAGVTQSPTHLIKTRGQQVTLRCSPKSGHDTVSWYQQALGQGPQFIFQYYEEEERQRGNFPDRFSGHQFPNYSSELNVNALLLGDSALYLCASSSGLAGRLSGTQYFGPGTRLTVL.

The gene calls are TRBV20-1 and TRBJ2-1; 9 bases fit TRBD2. The V gene end was trimmed by 0 bases and the J gene end by 3 bases; junction bases not matched to a gene: 12. The CDR3 loop spans 18 amino acids. Germline V gives CDR1 DFQATT, CDR2 SNEGSKA (reference sequence). For the CDR3, the DNA is TGCAGTGCTAGAGATCGGCGGGAGGGTCCTAACCTCTACAATGAGCAGTTCTTC. Amino acids: CSARDRREGPNLYNEQFF.

At least ten counts were recorded for this clonotype. Written as DNA, the CDR3 is TGCAGCGCCCTTAGCACCGGGTTTTACAATGAGCAGTTCTTC. Amino acid sequence: CSALSTGFYNEQFF. The chain carries TRBV29-1 and TRBJ2-1; D gene uncertain. V dropped 7 bases and J dropped 4 bases, with 17 bases sitting between them. Germline V lookup: CDR1 SQVTM, CDR2 ANQGSEA. The CDR3 has 14 residues.

In its sample, this clonotype was seen a few times. The chain uses TRBV6-5 and TRBJ1-2; TRBD1 aligns across 7 bases. CDR1 and CDR2 from the germline V gene are MNHEY and SVGAGI. CDR3 length: 16 residues. The V segment lost 6 bases and the J segment 5 bases; nucleotides outside the gene matches: 15. CDR3 residues: CASSIRGTASYYGYTF. The CDR3 nucleotides are TGTGCCAGCAGCATTCGCGGGACAGCTTCTTATTATGGCTACACCTTC.